The present TCR beta chain was sequenced within a study of cytomegalovirus exposure and HLA in healthy donors. 60 Vbeta and 13 Jbeta primers were used in PCR. TCRdb keeps only in-frame clones here, not all; method: immunoSEQ multiplex PCR. The sample lists about 93,000 clones; over 65% were seen once. In this sample, this clone turned up a few times. Its target is unknown. Findings and limits, study-wide: Sequencing depth roughly uniform across donors was assumed in presence/absence analyses.

The V end was cut by 6 bases, the J end by 5 bases, with 10 bases between. CDR3 length: 11 residues. Per the germline V gene, CDR1 is DFQATT and CDR2 is SNEGSKA (reference sequence). The sequencing input was PBMCs. This chain links TRBV20-1 with TRBJ2-5, with D possibly TRBD2 on 5 matching bases. This TCR was sampled from a man aged 50 to 60 in good health and CMV-seronegative. The CDR3 region has the DNA TGCAGTGCGCGGGTGCGGGAGACCCAGTACTTC. Translated, it gives CSARVRETQYF.